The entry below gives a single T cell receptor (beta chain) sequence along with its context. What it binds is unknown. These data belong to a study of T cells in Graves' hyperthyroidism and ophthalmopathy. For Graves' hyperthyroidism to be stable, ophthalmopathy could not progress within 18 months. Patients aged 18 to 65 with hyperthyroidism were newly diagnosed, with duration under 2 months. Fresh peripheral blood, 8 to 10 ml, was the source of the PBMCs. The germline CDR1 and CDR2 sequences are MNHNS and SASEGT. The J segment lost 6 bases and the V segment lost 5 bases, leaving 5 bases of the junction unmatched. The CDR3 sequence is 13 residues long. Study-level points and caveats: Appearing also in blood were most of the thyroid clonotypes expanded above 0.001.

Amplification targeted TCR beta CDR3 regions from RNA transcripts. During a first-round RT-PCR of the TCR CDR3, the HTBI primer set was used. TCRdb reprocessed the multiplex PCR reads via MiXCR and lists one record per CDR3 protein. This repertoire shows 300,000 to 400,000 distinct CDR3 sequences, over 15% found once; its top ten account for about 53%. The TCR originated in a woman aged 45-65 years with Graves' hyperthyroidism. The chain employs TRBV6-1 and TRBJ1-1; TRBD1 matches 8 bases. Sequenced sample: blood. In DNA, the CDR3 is TGTGCCAGCAGTAGAGGACAGGGTGCTGAAGCTTTCTTT. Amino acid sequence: CASSRGQGAEAFF.